This T cell receptor (beta chain) emerged from a study of identical twins. Germline assignment: CDR1 ENHRY and CDR2 SYGVKD. This CDR3 has 13 amino acids. Losses at the gene ends were 4 bases for V and 6 bases for J; bases not matched to a gene: 1. This clonotype showed up just a few times. TCRdb ran MiXCR on the 5' RACE reads and lists one entry per CDR3 protein. Here the sample spans 430,000 or so distinct CDR3 sequences, 20% to 25% being singletons. This sample also belongs to another study, concerning T cells expressing NK-cell markers.

The J gene is TRBJ2-1, the V gene TRBV10-3; 9 nucleotides agree with TRBD2. Sample: CD4+ T cells sorted from blood. The TCR originated in a woman aged 18-29 years in good health. The DNA of the CDR3 is TGTGCCATCAGTGGGACTAGCGCCAATGAGCAGTTCTTC. Protein product: CAISGTSANEQFF.